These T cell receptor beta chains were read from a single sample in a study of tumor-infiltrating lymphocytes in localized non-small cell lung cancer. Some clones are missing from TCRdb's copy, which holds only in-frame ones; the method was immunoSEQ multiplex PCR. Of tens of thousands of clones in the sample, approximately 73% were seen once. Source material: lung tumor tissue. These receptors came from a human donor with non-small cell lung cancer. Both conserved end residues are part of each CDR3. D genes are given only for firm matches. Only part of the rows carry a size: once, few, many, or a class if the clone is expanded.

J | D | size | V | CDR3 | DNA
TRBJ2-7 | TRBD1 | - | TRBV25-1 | CASGDRDGYEQYF | TGTGCCAGCGGAGACAGGGACGGCTACGAGCAGTACTTC
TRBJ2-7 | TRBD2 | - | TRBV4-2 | CASSQGGGGAYEQYF | TGTGCCAGCAGCCAAGGGGGCGGGGGGGCCTACGAGCAGTACTTC
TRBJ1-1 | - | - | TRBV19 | CASSSVGTEAFF | TGTGCCAGTAGTTCCGTAGGAACTGAAGCTTTCTTT
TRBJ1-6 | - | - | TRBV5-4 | CASSLDGGHAYNSPLHF | TGTGCCAGCAGCTTGGATGGGGGGCACGCCTATAATTCACCCCTCCACTTT
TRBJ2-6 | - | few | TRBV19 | CASERLTSGANVLTF | TGTGCCAGTGAGCGACTGACCTCTGGGGCCAACGTCCTGACTTTC
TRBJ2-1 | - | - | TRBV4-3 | CASSQEERGLTLF | TGCGCCAGCAGCCAAGAAGAGAGAGGACTAACGCTCTTC
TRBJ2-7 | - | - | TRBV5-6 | CADTHGGLKYEQYF | TGTGCCGACACACATGGGGGATTAAAATACGAGCAGTACTTC
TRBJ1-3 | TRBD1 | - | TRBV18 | CASSTGRGTGSGNTIYF | TGTGCCAGCTCAACGGGCCGGGGGACAGGCTCTGGAAACACCATATATTTT
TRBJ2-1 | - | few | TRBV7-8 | CASSLQGSSYNEQFF | TGTGCCAGCAGCTTACAGGGGAGCTCCTACAATGAGCAGTTCTTC
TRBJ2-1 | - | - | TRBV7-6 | CASSLSGFNEQFF | TGTGCCAGCAGCTTATCTGGGTTTAATGAGCAGTTCTTC
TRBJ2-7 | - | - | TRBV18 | CASSTKDNGEQYF | TGTGCCAGCTCTACCAAGGACAACGGCGAGCAGTACTTC
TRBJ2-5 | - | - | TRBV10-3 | CAISAIGGETQYF | TGTGCCATCAGTGCGATCGGAGGAGAGACCCAGTACTTC
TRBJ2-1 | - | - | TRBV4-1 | CASSPRLTDNEQFF | TGCGCCAGCAGCCCCCGACTGACGGACAATGAGCAGTTCTTC
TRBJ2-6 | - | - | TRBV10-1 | CASSDSGNGANVLTF | TGCGCCAGCAGTGACTCTGGGAATGGGGCCAACGTCCTGACTTTC
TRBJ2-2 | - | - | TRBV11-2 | CASSPQAAVNTGELFF | TGTGCCAGCAGCCCTCAAGCGGCAGTTAACACCGGGGAGCTGTTTTTT
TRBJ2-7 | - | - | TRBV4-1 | CASSKGDGNYEQYF | TGCGCCAGCAGCAAAGGGGACGGCAACTACGAGCAGTACTTC
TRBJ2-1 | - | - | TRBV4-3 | CASSQEIADEQFF | TGCGCCAGCAGCCAAGAAATCGCGGATGAGCAGTTCTTC
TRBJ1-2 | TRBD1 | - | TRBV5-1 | CASSLGGQGGGYTF | TGCGCCAGCAGCTTGGGTGGACAGGGCGGGGGCTACACCTTC
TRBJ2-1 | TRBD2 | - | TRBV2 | CASSRTSGGRNEQFF | TGTGCCAGCAGTCGGACTAGCGGGGGGCGCAATGAGCAGTTCTTC
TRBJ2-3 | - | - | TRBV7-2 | CASSLGGGRATDTQYF | TGTGCCAGCAGCTTAGGGGGCGGTCGGGCCACAGATACGCAGTATTTT
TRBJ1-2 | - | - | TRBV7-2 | CASSLVGQGRNGYTF | TGTGCCAGCAGCTTAGTTGGGCAGGGCCGGAATGGCTACACCTTC
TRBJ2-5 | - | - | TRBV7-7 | CASSRTADTRQETQYF | TGTGCCAGCAGCCGAACGGCAGACACTAGACAAGAGACCCAGTACTTC
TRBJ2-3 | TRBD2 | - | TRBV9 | CASSVGVSGGSTDTQYF | TGTGCCAGCAGCGTAGGGGTTAGCGGGGGGAGTACAGATACGCAGTATTTT